The rows below give T cell receptor beta chains drawn from one sample of a study of blood T cell repertoires in COVID-19. The protocol was immunoSEQ multiplex PCR, while the TCRdb copy is restricted to in-frame clones and leaves out a portion. The data hold about 210,000 clones, with approximately 90% observed a single time. The specimen sequenced was peripheral blood. These receptor sequences come from a man younger than 45 with acute or convalescent COVID-19. Each CDR3 is given with its conserved first and last residue. The D gene is left open where the match is weak.

TRBJ1-1	-	TRBV28	13	CATARGGGTEAFF	TGTGCCACAGCACGGGGAGGTGGGACTGAAGCTTTCTTT
TRBJ2-5	-	TRBV28	12	CASSFFVETQYF	TGTGCCAGCAGTTTCTTTGTGGAGACCCAGTACTTC
TRBJ2-2	-	TRBV7-3	15	CASSAANLANGELFF	TGTGCCAGCAGCGCCGCCAACCTGGCCAACGGGGAGCTGTTTTTT
TRBJ2-1	TRBD2	TRBV18	15	CASSPPAGGYNEQFF	TGTGCCAGCTCACCACCAGCGGGAGGATACAATGAGCAGTTCTTC
TRBJ1-1	TRBD1	TRBV19	13	CASSIWGQPEAFF	TGTGCCAGTAGTATATGGGGACAGCCTGAAGCTTTCTTT
TRBJ2-3	-	TRBV11-2	15	CASSLGITLADTQYF	TGTGCCAGCAGCTTAGGAATTACCCTCGCGGATACGCAGTATTTT
TRBJ1-6	-	TRBV9	16	CASSVTGTDLSSPLHF	TGTGCCAGCAGCGTAACTGGAACCGACTTATCTTCACCCCTCCACTTT
TRBJ2-7	TRBD1	TRBV3-1/TRBV3-2	15	CASSQAGTGGYEQYF	TGTGCCAGCAGCCAAGCCGGGACAGGGGGCTACGAGCAGTACTTC
TRBJ2-7	TRBD1	TRBV6-5	14	CASAWDRGSYEQYF	TGTGCCAGCGCTTGGGACAGGGGGTCCTACGAGCAGTACTTC
TRBJ2-7	TRBD2	TRBV5-1	17	CASSFGGRLAGGYEQYF	TGCGCCAGCAGCTTTGGGGGAAGACTAGCGGGAGGCTACGAGCAGTACTTC
TRBJ1-1	-	TRBV6-6	15	CASSYSNRVGAEAFF	TGTGCCAGCAGTTACTCCAACAGGGTTGGGGCTGAAGCTTTCTTT
TRBJ2-4	-	TRBV7-6	14	CASSLDLTGTIQYF	TGTGCCAGCAGCTTAGATCTAACAGGGACCATTCAGTACTTC
TRBJ2-5	TRBD1	TRBV28	12	CATQGAAETQYF	TGTGCCACCCAGGGGGCAGCGGAGACCCAGTACTTC
TRBJ1-1	-	TRBV4-1	17	CASSHLERGNKNTEAFF	TGCGCCAGCAGCCACCTAGAGAGGGGGAATAAAAACACTGAAGCTTTCTTT
TRBJ2-3	-	TRBV5-1	16	CASSLDGGGSTDTQYF	TGCGCCAGCAGCTTGGATGGCGGGGGCTCCACAGATACGCAGTATTTT
TRBJ1-2	-	TRBV19	14	CASSIRQGGYGYTF	TGTGCCAGTAGTATACGTCAGGGAGGCTATGGCTACACCTTC
TRBJ2-3	-	TRBV7-2	16	CASSATGGRRLDTQYF	TGTGCCAGCAGCGCTACGGGCGGGCGGAGATTAGATACGCAGTATTTT
TRBJ2-1	-	TRBV10-3	14	CAISETGYINEQFF	TGTGCCATCAGTGAGACAGGGTATATCAATGAGCAGTTCTTC
TRBJ2-7	TRBD2	TRBV6-6	17	CASSPSGTSGISYEQYF	TGTGCCAGCAGTCCATCGGGGACTAGCGGTATCTCCTACGAGCAGTACTTC
TRBJ1-4	-	TRBV7-9	16	CASSSRRAVAYEKLFF	TGTGCCAGCAGCTCTAGGAGAGCAGTCGCTTACGAAAAACTGTTTTTT
TRBJ2-7	-	TRBV30	15	CAWSPLSGLAYEQYF	TGTGCCTGGAGTCCTTTAAGCGGATTAGCCTACGAGCAGTACTTC
TRBJ2-2	TRBD1	TRBV6-2/TRBV6-3	16	CASSGPDRAETGELFF	TGTGCCAGCAGTGGGCCGGACAGGGCCGAGACCGGGGAGCTGTTTTTT
TRBJ1-2	-	TRBV5-1	13	CASSLVADYGYTF	TGCGCCAGCAGCTTGGTGGCAGACTATGGCTACACCTTC
TRBJ2-5	TRBD1	TRBV7-8	16	CASSLSPGTGSETQYF	TGTGCCAGCAGCCTTAGCCCCGGGACAGGGAGCGAGACCCAGTACTTC
TRBJ1-1	-	TRBV6-5	12	CASSSETFLAFF	TGTGCCAGCAGTTCTGAGACATTTCTAGCTTTCTTT
TRBJ2-7	-	TRBV27	11	CASSRQGKQYF	TGTGCCAGCAGTCGCCAGGGGAAGCAGTACTTC
TRBJ2-7	-	TRBV5-6	13	CASSLVAGYEQYF	TGTGCCAGCAGCTTGGTGGCGGGATACGAGCAGTACTTC
TRBJ2-7	-	TRBV21-1	17	CASSKGDRDRDRYEQYF	TGTGCCAGCAGCAAAGGGGACCGGGACAGGGACCGCTACGAGCAGTACTTC
TRBJ1-2	-	TRBV19	14	CASSLDRRNYGYTF	TGTGCCAGTAGTTTGGACAGACGTAACTATGGCTACACCTTC
TRBJ1-2	-	TRBV2	15	CASSPTPVAVYGYTF	TGTGCCAGCAGTCCCACCCCGGTGGCGGTCTATGGCTACACCTTC
TRBJ1-6	-	TRBV30	14	CAWVPGDLQSPLHF	TGTGCCTGGGTTCCAGGGGACCTACAATCACCCCTCCACTTT
TRBJ2-4	-	TRBV30	11	CAWSVSNIQYF	TGTGCCTGGAGTGTCTCAAACATTCAGTACTTC
TRBJ1-1	-	TRBV7-9	15	CASSLATGRNTEAFF	TGTGCCAGCAGCTTAGCAACAGGGCGAAACACTGAAGCTTTCTTT
TRBJ2-3	TRBD1	TRBV15	15	CATSRLKQGTDTQYF	TGTGCCACCAGCAGATTAAAACAGGGGACAGATACGCAGTATTTT
TRBJ2-3	-	TRBV27	15	CASSLTTERTDTQYF	TGTGCCAGCAGTCTTACGACAGAGCGCACAGATACGCAGTATTTT
TRBJ2-1	-	TRBV4-1	11	CASSQSHEQFF	TGCGCCAGCAGCCAAAGCCATGAGCAGTTCTTC
TRBJ1-2	-	TRBV9	13	CASSAGESYGYTF	TGTGCCAGCAGCGCCGGGGAGAGCTATGGCTACACCTTC